This T cell receptor beta chain was recorded in a study of T cells in narcolepsy. Turning to the study itself: Enrolled donors included narcolepsy type 1 or type 2 patients and healthy controls.

Overall study findings and caveats: Blood of same and different patients, but not healthy controls, reportedly held recurring autoreactive clonotypes. Some memory CD4+ repertoires had no autoreactive clone sequences. HCRT-specific and TRIB2-specific autoreactive clonotypes appeared among same-patient CSF and blood CD4+ clonotypes.

Trimming pared 7 bases from V and 0 bases from J, leaving 13 bases between. The germline CDR1 and CDR2 sequences are SNHLY and FYNNEI. CDR3 length equals 14 residues. This clone was counted a few times. The antigen is unknown. TCRdb's table, derived via immunoSEQ multiplex PCR, lists solely in-frame clones and lacks some. The sample holds 25,000 or so clones, approximately 85% seen once. This chain connects TRBV2 to TRBJ2-7, with D maybe TRBD1 (6 bases). This clonotype originated in a human donor in good health. The sequenced sample was memory (CD45RA-) CD4+ T cells from blood. The DNA of the CDR3 is TGTGCCAGCAAGGGGGATGGGGACTCCTACGAGCAGTACTTC. This encodes CASKGDGDSYEQYF.